Ten or more counts support the clone carrying this T cell receptor beta chain. There are 15 residues in the CDR3. Germline lookup yields CDR1 LGHDT and CDR2 YNNKEL (reference sequence). Trimming removed 11 bases from V and 0 bases from J; junction bases left unmatched: 12. Gene-specific TRAV and TRBV primers were used for first-strand cDNA, covering alpha and beta chains. A roughly 19-cycle PCR with a constant-region primer and V-primer adapter amplified TCRs. TCRdb redid the calling of the reads with MiXCR, one entry per CDR3 protein. Altogether approximately 100,000 distinct CDR3 sequences are present, around 20% being singletons, with the ten largest covering approximately 4%. The data were taken from a study of low-dose radiotherapy and immunotherapy resistance in tumors. Whole-study context: Each two-week cycle included intravenous cyclophosphamide 200 mg/m2, given one day before radiation and immunotherapy.

The time point denotes: after trial treatment. Specified treatment: LDRT plus nivolumab, ipilimumab, low-dose cyclophosphamide and aspirin (RACIN trial). Treatment of the donors consisted of nivolumab and ipilimumab (plus aspirin, low-dose cyclophosphamide and low-dose radiotherapy). Eligibility criteria specified advanced solid malignancies devoid of tumor-infiltrating lymphocytes. The chain joins TRBV3-1 to TRBJ2-7, with 8 bases identical to TRBD1. The sequencing here drew on PBMCs, taken after low-dose radiotherapy plus immunotherapy. The receptor was derived from a male donor with prostate cancer. In DNA, the CDR3 is TGTGCCTCGAGCCAGTGGGACAGGAGCTCCTACGAGCAGTACTTC. It codes for CASSQWDRSSYEQYF.